The present T cell receptor (beta chain) was sequenced within a study of blood T cell repertoires in COVID-19. At the level of the study: PBMCs, B-cell-depleted T cells, or T cells were the source of the cDNA or gDNA that made up the material.

V trimming: 1 base; J trimming: 3 bases; junction bases outside the gene matches: 5. CDR1 is LGHDT, CDR2 YNNKEL, per germline (reference sequence). This CDR3 has 15 amino acids. Method: immunoSEQ multiplex PCR; TCRdb's copy keeps in-frame clones and lacks some. The sample includes about 130,000 clones, around nine tenths of them seen just once. The TCR was taken from a woman aged 70-85 years with COVID-19, enrolled during active disease. Material for sequencing was peripheral blood. The gene calls are TRBV3-1 (or the pseudogene TRBV3-2) and TRBJ2-5; 7 bases are shared with TRBD1. CDR3: CASSQGLGGEETQYF. CDR3 DNA: TGTGCCAGCAGCCAAGGGCTAGGGGGCGAAGAGACCCAGTACTTC.